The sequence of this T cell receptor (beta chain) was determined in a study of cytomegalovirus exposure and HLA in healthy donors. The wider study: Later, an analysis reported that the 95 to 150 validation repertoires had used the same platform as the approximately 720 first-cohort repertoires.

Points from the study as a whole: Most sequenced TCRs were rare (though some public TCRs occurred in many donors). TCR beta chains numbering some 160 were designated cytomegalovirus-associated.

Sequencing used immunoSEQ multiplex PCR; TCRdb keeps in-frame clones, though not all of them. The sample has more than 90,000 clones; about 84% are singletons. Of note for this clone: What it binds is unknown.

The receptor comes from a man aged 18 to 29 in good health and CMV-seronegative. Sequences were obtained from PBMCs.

The CDR3 bases are TGTGCCAGTAGTATGGTCGGGTACACTGAAGCTTTCTTT. Translating gives CASSMVGYTEAFF. This chain joins TRBV19 and TRBJ1-1, with no clear D. Looked up from germline, CDR1 is LNHDA and CDR2 is SQIVND (reference sequence). Trimming removed 3 bases at V and 3 bases at J, with 8 bases between. The CDR3 extends over 13 amino acids. The full variable domain, in which reference TRBV19 and TRBJ1-1 provide the parts outside the CDR3, is DGGITQSPKYLFRKEGQNVTLSCEQNLNHDAMYWYRQDPGQGLRLIYYSQIVNDFQKGDIAEGYSVSREKKESFPLTVTSAQKNPTAFYLCASSMVGYTEAFFGQGTRLTVV.